The source of this T cell receptor beta chain is a study of blood T cell repertoires in COVID-19. In the study overall: PBMCs, B-cell-depleted T cells, or T cells were the source of the cDNA or gDNA that made up the material.

The CDR3 loop spans 15 amino acids. Per the germline V gene, CDR1 is SGHDT and CDR2 is YYEEEE. Trimming took off 0 bases at V and 0 bases at J, with 7 bases between the two ends. In the study's own analysis: Reference gene primer amplification yielded estimated nucleated cell counts. Produced via immunoSEQ multiplex PCR; TCRdb's table is partial and in-frame only. Clonal size and the V and J genes are those of that table, whereas D and trimming came from the DNA. The sample shows about 200,000 clones, about 86% of them seen only once. The source material was PBMCs or T cells enriched from blood (not recorded which). The rearrangement uses TRBV5-6 and TRBJ1-3; no reliable D call. This sequence was found in a woman in her twenties or thirties who had been exposed to COVID-19. The DNA for the CDR3 is TGTGCCAGCAGCTTGGACTTTTACTCTGGAAACACCATATATTTT. It encodes CASSLDFYSGNTIYF.